One and the same sample provided the 7 T cell receptor beta chains below, sequenced in a study of blood T cell repertoires in COVID-19. The table came from immunoSEQ multiplex PCR; TCRdb's copy has only in-frame clones and leaves some out. The profile shows about 260,000 clones, 91% of them singletons. Sequencing used PBMCs or T cells enriched from blood (not recorded which). The source of these receptors is a middle-aged man who had been exposed to COVID-19.

The genes are TRBV7-3 and TRBJ2-1; 8 bases are shared with TRBD2. Germline loops: CDR1 SGHTA, CDR2 FQGTGA. V was clipped by 3 bases and J by 3 bases; unmatched bases: 10. The CDR3 spans 17 residues. The CDR3 loop reads CASSLGGAGVGYNEQFF. CDR3 nucleotide sequence: TGTGCCAGCAGCTTGGGTGGAGCGGGAGTGGGCTACAATGAGCAGTTCTTC.

The chain has TRBV5-1 and TRBJ2-2, with TRBD1 identical over 9 bases. The trim removed 3 bases at V and 1 base at J, leaving 1 base unmatched. In germline, CDR1 is SGHRS, CDR2 YFSETQ. This CDR3 comprises 15 residues. Written as DNA, the CDR3 is TGCGCCAGCAGCTGGGGACAGGGGAACACCGGGGAGCTGTTTTTT. It is translated as CASSWGQGNTGELFF.

This clone is a singleton in its sample. V is TRBV10-1 and J is TRBJ2-6; D unclear. V was clipped by 0 bases and J by 4 bases, with 4 bases between them. The CDR3 has 14 amino acids. In germline, CDR1 is WNHNN, CDR2 SYGVQD (reference sequence). The CDR3 DNA is TGCGCCAGCAGTGAGTCGTTAGGGGCCAACGTCCTGACTTTC. As protein: CASSESLGANVLTF.

The chain's CDR3 is CASSTQNYGYTF. DNA for the CDR3: TGTGCCAGCAGTACACAAAACTATGGCTACACCTTC. The chain joins TRBV6-6 to TRBJ1-2; no definite D call. Germline CDR1 is MNHNY and CDR2 is SVGAGI (reference sequence). This CDR3 has 12 amino acids. V was shortened by 5 bases and J by 2 bases, with 6 bases between the two germline ends.

This sequence joins TRBV13 and TRBJ2-7; TRBD1 aligns across 7 bases. J was trimmed by 1 base and V by 5 bases; bases with no gene match: 14. The CDR3 is 17 amino acids. Germline V lookup: CDR1 PRHDT, CDR2 FYEKMQ (reference sequence). CDR3 in amino acids: CASSRLSSKDRSYEQYF. CDR3 coding DNA: TGTGCCAGCAGCCGATTATCCTCTAAGGACAGGTCCTACGAGCAGTACTTC.

The chain couples TRBV5-1 to TRBJ2-3; D is perhaps TRBD2 (6 bases). Between the trimmed V and J ends, which lost 0 bases and 2 bases, there was a span of 13 bases. Germline values: CDR1 SGHRS, CDR2 YFSETQ. The CDR3 is made up of 16 amino acids. In DNA, the CDR3 is TGCGCCAGCAGCTTGGTCTCGGCGGGATCCACAGATACGCAGTATTTT. This encodes CASSLVSAGSTDTQYF.

V gene TRBV9 combines with J gene TRBJ1-2; TRBD1 is a possible D gene (6 bases). The CDR3 consists of 15 residues. Germline-derived CDR1 and CDR2 are SGDLS and YYNGEE. V was cut by 3 bases and J by 4 bases, with 16 bases left in between. The CDR3 loop reads CASSAIDRSFYGYTF. The CDR3 bases are TGTGCCAGCAGCGCGATAGACAGGAGCTTCTATGGCTACACCTTC.